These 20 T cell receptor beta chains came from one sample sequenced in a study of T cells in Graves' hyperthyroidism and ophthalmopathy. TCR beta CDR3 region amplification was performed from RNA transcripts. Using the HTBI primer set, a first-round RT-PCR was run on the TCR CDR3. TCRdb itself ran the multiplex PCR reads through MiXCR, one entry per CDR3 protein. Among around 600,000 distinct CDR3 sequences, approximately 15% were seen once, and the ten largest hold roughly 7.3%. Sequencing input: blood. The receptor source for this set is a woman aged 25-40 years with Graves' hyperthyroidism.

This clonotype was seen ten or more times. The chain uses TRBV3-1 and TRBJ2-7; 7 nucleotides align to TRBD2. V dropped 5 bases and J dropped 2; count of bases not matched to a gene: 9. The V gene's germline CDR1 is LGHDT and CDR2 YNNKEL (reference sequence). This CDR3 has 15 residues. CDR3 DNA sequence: TGTGCCAGCAGCGGTAGGCGGGAGAAGGCCTACGAGCAGTACTTC. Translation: CASSGRREKAYEQYF.

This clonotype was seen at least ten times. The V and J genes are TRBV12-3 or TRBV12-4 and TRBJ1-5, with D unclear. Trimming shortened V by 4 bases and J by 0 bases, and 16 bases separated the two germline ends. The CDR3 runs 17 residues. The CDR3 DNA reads TGTGCCAGCAGTTCGACATCAACTGGCTATAGCAATCAGCCCCAGCATTTT. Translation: CASSSTSTGYSNQPQHF.

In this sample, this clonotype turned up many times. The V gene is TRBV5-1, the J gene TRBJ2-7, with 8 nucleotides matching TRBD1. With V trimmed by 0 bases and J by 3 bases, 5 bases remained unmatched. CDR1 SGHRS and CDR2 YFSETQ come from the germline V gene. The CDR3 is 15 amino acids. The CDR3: CASSLAAGGFYEQYF. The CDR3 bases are TGCGCCAGCAGCTTGGCCGCAGGGGGCTTCTACGAGCAGTACTTC.

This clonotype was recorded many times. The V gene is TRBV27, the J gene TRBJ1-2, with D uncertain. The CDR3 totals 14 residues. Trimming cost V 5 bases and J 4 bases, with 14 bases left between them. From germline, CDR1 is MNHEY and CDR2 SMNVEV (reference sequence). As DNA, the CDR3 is TGTGCCAGCAGTCTGAACGGGGAACCCTATGGCTACACCTTC. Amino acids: CASSLNGEPYGYTF.

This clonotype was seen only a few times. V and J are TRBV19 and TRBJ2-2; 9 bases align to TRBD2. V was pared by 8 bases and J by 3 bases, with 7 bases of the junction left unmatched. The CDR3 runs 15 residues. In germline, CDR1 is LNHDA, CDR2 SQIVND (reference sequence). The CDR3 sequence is CASSREGGYTGELFF. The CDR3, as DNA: TGTGCCAGTTCGCGGGAGGGTGGGTACACCGGGGAGCTGTTTTTT.

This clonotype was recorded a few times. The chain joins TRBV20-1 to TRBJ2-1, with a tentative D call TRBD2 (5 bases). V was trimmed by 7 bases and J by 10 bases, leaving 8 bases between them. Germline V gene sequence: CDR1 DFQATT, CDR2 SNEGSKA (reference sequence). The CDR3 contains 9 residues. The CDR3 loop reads CSVGGEQFF. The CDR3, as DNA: TGCAGTGTAGGAGGCGAGCAGTTCTTC.

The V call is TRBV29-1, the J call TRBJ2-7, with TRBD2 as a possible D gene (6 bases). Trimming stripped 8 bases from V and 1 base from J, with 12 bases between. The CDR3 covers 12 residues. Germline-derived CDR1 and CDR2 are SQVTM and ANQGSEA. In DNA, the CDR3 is TGCAGCTACCGTCGGGAGTCCTACGAGCAGTACTTC. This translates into CSYRRESYEQYF.

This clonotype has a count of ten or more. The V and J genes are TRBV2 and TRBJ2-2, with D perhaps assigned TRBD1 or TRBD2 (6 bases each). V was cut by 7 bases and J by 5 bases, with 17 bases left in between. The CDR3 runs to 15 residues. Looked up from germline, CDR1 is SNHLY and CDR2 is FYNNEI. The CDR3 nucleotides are TGTGCCAGCACGACGGGGGCAGGGACTACCGGGGAGCTGTTTTTT. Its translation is CASTTGAGTTGELFF.

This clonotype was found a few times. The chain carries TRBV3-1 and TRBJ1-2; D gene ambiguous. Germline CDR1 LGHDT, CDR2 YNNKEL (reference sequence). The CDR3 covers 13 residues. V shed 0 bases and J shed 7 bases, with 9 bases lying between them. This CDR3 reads CASSQDGTSGYTF. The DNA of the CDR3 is TGTGCCAGCAGCCAAGATGGAACCTCTGGCTACACCTTC.

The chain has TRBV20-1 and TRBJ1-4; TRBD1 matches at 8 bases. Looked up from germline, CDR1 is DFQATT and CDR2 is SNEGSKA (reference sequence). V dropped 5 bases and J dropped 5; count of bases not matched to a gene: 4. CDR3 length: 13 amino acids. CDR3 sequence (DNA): TGCAGTGCTGACAGGGGTAGGAATGAAAAACTGTTTTTT. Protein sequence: CSADRGRNEKLFF.

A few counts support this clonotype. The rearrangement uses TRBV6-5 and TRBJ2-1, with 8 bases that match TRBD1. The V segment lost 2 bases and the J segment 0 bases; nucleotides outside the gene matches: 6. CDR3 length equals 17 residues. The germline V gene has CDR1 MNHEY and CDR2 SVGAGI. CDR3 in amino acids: CASSYRTGLGSYNEQFF. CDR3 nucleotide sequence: TGTGCCAGCAGTTACCGGACAGGGTTGGGCTCCTACAATGAGCAGTTCTTC.

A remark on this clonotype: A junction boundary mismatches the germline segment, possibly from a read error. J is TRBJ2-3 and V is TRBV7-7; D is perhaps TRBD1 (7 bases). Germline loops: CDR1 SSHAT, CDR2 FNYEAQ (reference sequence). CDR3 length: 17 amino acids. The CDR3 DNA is TGTGCTAGCAGCTTAGGAGGGGGCCTGACGGGAGTGAATACGCAGTATTTT. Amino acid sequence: CASSLGGGLTGVNTQYF.

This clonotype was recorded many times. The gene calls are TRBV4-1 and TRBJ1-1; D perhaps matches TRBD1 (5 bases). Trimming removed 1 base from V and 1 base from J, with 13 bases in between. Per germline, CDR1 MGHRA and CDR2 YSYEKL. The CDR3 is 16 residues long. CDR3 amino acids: CASSQAAPGGNTEAFF. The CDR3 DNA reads TGCGCCAGCAGCCAAGCAGCGCCGGGGGGGAACACTGAAGCTTTCTTT.

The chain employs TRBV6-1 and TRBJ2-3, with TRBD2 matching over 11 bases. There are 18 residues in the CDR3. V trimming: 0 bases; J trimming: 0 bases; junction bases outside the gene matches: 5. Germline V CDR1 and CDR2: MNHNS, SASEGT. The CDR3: CASSEAMRLAGSTDTQYF. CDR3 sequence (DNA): TGTGCCAGCAGTGAAGCTATGAGACTAGCGGGGAGCACAGATACGCAGTATTTT.

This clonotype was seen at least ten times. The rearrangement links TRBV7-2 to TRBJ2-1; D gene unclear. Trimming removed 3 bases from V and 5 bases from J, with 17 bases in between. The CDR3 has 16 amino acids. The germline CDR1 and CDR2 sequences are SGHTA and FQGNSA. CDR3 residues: CASSFRTQRRNNEQFF. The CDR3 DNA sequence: TGTGCCAGCAGCTTTCGTACCCAGCGCCGGAACAATGAGCAGTTCTTC.

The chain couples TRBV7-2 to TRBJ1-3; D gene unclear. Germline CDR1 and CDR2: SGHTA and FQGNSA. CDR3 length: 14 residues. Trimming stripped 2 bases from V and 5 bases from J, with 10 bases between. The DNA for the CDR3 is TGTGCCAGCAGCTTACACGGCGGCAGAAACACCATATATTTT. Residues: CASSLHGGRNTIYF.

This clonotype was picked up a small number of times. CDR3 nucleotide sequence: TGTGCCAGCAGTTGGACCCCCAGAATGGGGACCCAGTACTTC. Amino acid sequence: CASSWTPRMGTQYF. The chain carries TRBV6-1 and TRBJ2-5; D not certain. This CDR3 region has 14 residues. Per the germline V gene, CDR1 is MNHNS and CDR2 is SASEGT. Trimming stripped 5 bases from V and 7 bases from J, with 17 bases between.

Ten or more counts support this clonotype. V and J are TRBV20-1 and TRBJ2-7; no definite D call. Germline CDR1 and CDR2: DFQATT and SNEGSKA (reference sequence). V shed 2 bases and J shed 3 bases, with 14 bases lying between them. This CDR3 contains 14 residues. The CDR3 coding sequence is TGCAGTGCTAGAACCTCGGGCTCCTTCTACGAGCAGTACTTC. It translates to CSARTSGSFYEQYF.

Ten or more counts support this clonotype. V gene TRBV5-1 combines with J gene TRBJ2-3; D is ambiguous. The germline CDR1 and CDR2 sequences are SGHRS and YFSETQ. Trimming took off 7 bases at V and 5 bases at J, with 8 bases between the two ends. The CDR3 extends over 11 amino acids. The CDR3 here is CASHIGDTQYF. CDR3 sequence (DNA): TGCGCCAGCCACATTGGAGATACGCAGTATTTT.

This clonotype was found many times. CDR3 bases: TGCAGTGCACCCACTAGCGGGAGTCGGGTGACCCAGTACTTC. It specifies CSAPTSGSRVTQYF. The genes are TRBV20-1 and TRBJ2-5; TRBD2 matches 11 bases. This CDR3 has 14 residues. V was clipped by 6 bases and J by 7 bases; unmatched bases: 10. Germline CDR1 reads DFQATT; CDR2 reads SNEGSKA (reference sequence).